One sample yielded the 21 T cell receptor beta chains listed below, sequenced in a study of monozygotic twins with inflammatory bowel disease. From the 5' RACE reads, TCRdb lists one entry per CDR3 protein and no DNA. Its table lists over 350,000 distinct CDR3 sequences. The sequencing input was blood. Every receptor here comes from a human donor with ulcerative colitis or Crohn's disease, or a healthy co-twin of an affected twin (not recorded which).

The chain employs TRBV4-3 and TRBJ2-7. CDR1 is LGHNA, CDR2 YSLEER, per germline. The CDR3 is made up of 15 amino acids. This chain's CDR3 is CASSQDPEGSYEQYF.

V gene TRBV27 combines with J gene TRBJ1-5; TCRdb indicates TRBD1, and absent DNA this call remains unverified. The CDR3 loop spans 15 amino acids. Germline V gene sequence: CDR1 MNHEY, CDR2 SMNVEV (reference sequence). This chain's CDR3 is CASSFSGGSNQPQHF.

The chain joins TRBV2 to TRBJ1-3. Germline assignment: CDR1 SNHLY and CDR2 FYNNEI. CDR3 length: 12 residues. The chain's CDR3 is CASSIAGNTIYF.

CDR3 region: CASSPRLAANTGELFF. The rearrangement joins TRBV18 to TRBJ2-2; TCRdb gives TRBD2 as the D gene, but with no DNA this cannot be confirmed. The V gene's germline CDR1 is KGHSH and CDR2 LQKENI. CDR3 length equals 16 residues. The variable domain in full, with the rest retrieved from reference TRBV18 and TRBJ2-2, is NAGVMQNPRHLVRRRGQEARLRCSPMKGHSHVYWYRQLPEEGLKFMVYLQKENIIDESGMPKERFSAEFPKEGPSILRIQQVVRGDSAAYFCASSPRLAANTGELFFGEGSRLTVL.

This sequence joins TRBV5-1 and TRBJ2-2; as DNA is missing, the TRBD1 call by TCRdb cannot be tested. CDR1 is SGHRS and CDR2 is YFSETQ in the germline V gene. The CDR3 runs to 15 residues. CDR3 residues: CASSGGQPNTGELFF.

The chain combines TRBV6-4 with TRBJ2-2; lacking DNA, the TRBD2 call made by TCRdb goes unchecked. CDR1 and CDR2 from the germline V gene are MRHNA and SNTAGT. CDR3 length: 16 residues. This CDR3 reads CASPDGGTANTGELFF.

The rearrangement links TRBV24-1 to TRBJ1-1; TCRdb returns TRBD1, unconfirmable since there is no DNA. Germline CDR1 KGHDR, CDR2 SFDVKD. CDR3 length equals 11 residues. CDR3 protein: CATSDGTRAFF.

The chain carries TRBV19 and TRBJ1-2. The CDR3 is made up of 12 amino acids. Per germline, CDR1 LNHDA and CDR2 SQIVND (reference sequence). This CDR3 is CASSIDSYGYTF.

This chain connects TRBV7-8 to TRBJ1-6; TCRdb's D call of TRBD1 is untestable without DNA. The CDR3 has 14 amino acids. Germline assignment: CDR1 SGHVS and CDR2 FQNEAQ. CDR3 region: CASSPDIYNSPLHF.

The chain is built from TRBV4-3 and TRBJ2-3; TCRdb's D call of TRBD1 is untestable without DNA. Germline V lookup: CDR1 LGHNA, CDR2 YSLEER. This CDR3 is 13 amino acids long. The CDR3 sequence is CASSQRGGDTQYF.

V is TRBV5-1 and J is TRBJ2-7; TCRdb gives TRBD1 as the D gene, but with no DNA this cannot be confirmed. The CDR3 sequence is 14 residues long. Germline values: CDR1 SGHRS, CDR2 YFSETQ. The CDR3 protein is CASSFVRDPNEQYF.

The J gene is TRBJ2-5, the V gene TRBV14; TCRdb indicates TRBD2, and absent DNA this call remains unverified. The CDR3 covers 14 residues. Germline CDR1 and CDR2: SGHDN and FVKESK. The CDR3 sequence: CASSQLGLVETQYF.

CDR3 residues: CASSQGAPSGANVLTF. This chain connects TRBV7-3 to TRBJ2-6; the D gene TCRdb calls, TRBD1, cannot be checked with no DNA. This CDR3 region has 16 residues. Germline V lookup: CDR1 SGHTA, CDR2 FQGTGA.

This sequence joins TRBV6-2 or TRBV6-3 and TRBJ1-1. This CDR3 comprises 12 residues. Germline V gene data show CDR1 as MNHEY and CDR2 as SVGEGT. The CDR3 loop reads CASSYTVTEAFF.

The chain recombines TRBV10-3 with TRBJ1-1; TCRdb's assignment of TRBD1 cannot be checked, as there is no DNA. Per the germline V gene, CDR1 is ENHRY and CDR2 is SYGVKD. The CDR3 sequence is 14 residues long. CDR3 loop: CAISNQGMNTEAFF.

J is TRBJ2-7 and V is TRBV14; no DNA is available, so the TRBD1 call from TCRdb remains unchecked. Germline V gives CDR1 SGHDN, CDR2 FVKESK. The CDR3 sequence is 13 residues long. CDR3 residues: CASSQVQGGEQYF.

The chain employs TRBV6-2 or TRBV6-3 and TRBJ1-2; TCRdb's D gene call, TRBD1, goes unchecked for lack of DNA. CDR1 is MNHEY and CDR2 is SVGEGT in the germline V gene. This CDR3 region has 13 residues. CDR3 in amino acids: CASSKTGYGGYTF.

The gene calls are TRBV5-1 and TRBJ1-2; absent DNA, TCRdb's TRBD1 call cannot be checked. CDR1 and CDR2 (germline): SGHRS, YFSETQ. This CDR3 has 18 amino acids. This chain's CDR3 is CASSGGVGQWDFNYGYTF.

This chain links TRBV7-2 with TRBJ1-1; TCRdb gives TRBD1 as the D gene, but with no DNA this cannot be confirmed. The CDR3 spans 15 residues. Germline CDR1 is SGHTA and CDR2 is FQGNSA. CDR3 region: CASSLQAAANTEAFF.

V is TRBV4-2 and J is TRBJ2-1. The CDR3 is 14 residues long. CDR1 is LGHNA, CDR2 YNFKEQ, per germline. The CDR3 sequence is CASSQSERPDEQFF.

The chain links TRBV7-2 to TRBJ2-7; TCRdb's D gene call, TRBD2, goes unchecked for lack of DNA. Looked up from germline, CDR1 is SGHTA and CDR2 is FQGNSA. This CDR3 region has 16 residues. The CDR3 sequence is CASSGTSGGPSYEQYF.